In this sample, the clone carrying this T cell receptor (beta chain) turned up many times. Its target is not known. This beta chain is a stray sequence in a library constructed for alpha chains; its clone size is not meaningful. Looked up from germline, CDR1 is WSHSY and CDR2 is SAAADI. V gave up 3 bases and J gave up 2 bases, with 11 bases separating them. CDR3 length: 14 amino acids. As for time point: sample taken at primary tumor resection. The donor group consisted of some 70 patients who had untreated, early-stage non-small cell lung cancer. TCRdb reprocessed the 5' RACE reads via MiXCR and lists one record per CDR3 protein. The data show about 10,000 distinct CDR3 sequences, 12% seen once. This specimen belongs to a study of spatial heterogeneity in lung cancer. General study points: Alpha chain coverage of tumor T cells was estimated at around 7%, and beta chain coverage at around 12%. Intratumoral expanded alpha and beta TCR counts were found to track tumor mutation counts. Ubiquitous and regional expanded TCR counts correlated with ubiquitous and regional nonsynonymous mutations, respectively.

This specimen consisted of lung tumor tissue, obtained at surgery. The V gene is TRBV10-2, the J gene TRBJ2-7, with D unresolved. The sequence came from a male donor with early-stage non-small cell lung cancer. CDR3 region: CASSDMGTPYEQYF. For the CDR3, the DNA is TGCGCCAGCAGTGACATGGGCACCCCCTACGAGCAGTACTTC.